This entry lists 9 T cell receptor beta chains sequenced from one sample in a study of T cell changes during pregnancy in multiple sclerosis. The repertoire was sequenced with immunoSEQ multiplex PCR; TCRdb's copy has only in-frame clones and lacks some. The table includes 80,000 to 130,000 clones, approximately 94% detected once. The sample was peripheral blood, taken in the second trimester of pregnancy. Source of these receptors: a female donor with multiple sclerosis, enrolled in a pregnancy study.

For the CDR3, the DNA is TGCGCCAGCAGCCCGAGGATGCAACCCTTAGAGACCCAGTACTTC. This sequence encodes CASSPRMQPLETQYF. The V gene is TRBV5-1, the J gene TRBJ2-5; no definite D call. The V end lost 4 bases, the J end lost 4 bases, and 17 bases lay between the germline ends. Germline CDR1 and CDR2: SGHRS and YFSETQ. The CDR3 is made up of 15 amino acids.

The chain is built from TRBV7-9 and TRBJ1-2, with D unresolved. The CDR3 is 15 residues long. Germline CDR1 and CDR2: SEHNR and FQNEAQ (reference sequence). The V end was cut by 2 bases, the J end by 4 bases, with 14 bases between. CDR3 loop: CASSLREVPSYGYTF. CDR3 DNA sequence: TGTGCCAGCAGCTTAAGAGAGGTCCCCTCCTATGGCTACACCTTC. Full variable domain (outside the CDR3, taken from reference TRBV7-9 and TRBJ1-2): DTGVSQNPRHKITKRGQNVTFRCDPISEHNRLYWYRQTLGQGPEFLTYFQNEAQLEKSRLLSDRFSAERPKGSFSTLEIQRTEQGDSAMYLCASSLREVPSYGYTFGSGTRLTVV.

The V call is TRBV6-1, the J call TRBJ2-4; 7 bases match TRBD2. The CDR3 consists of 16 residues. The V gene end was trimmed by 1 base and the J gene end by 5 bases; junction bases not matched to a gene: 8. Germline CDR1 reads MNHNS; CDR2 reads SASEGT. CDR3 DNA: TGTGCCAGCAGTGAAGGGAAACTAGCGTTGGAAAACATTCAGTACTTC. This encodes CASSEGKLALENIQYF.

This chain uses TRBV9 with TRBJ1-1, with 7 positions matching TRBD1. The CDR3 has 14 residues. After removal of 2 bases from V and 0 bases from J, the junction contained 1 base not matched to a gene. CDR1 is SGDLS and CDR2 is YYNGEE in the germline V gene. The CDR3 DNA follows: TGTGCCAGCAGCGTGGGACAGATGAACACTGAAGCTTTCTTT. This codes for CASSVGQMNTEAFF.

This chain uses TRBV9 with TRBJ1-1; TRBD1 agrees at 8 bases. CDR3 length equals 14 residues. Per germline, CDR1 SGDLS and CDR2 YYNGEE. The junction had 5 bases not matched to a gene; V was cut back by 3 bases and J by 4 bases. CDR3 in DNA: TGTGCCAGCAGCGGTGCAGGGGGCGTCACTGAAGCTTTCTTT. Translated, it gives CASSGAGGVTEAFF.

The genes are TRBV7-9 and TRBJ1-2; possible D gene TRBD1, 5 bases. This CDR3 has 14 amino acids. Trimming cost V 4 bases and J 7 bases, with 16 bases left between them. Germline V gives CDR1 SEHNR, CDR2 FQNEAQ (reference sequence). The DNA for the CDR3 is TGTGCCAGCAGCTCCCCGGAGGGGAGTGGTGGCTACACCTTC. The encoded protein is CASSSPEGSGGYTF.

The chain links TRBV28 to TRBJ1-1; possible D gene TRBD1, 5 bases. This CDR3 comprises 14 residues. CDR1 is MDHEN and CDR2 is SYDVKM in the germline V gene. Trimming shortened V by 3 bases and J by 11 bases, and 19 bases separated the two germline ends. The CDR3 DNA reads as TGTGCCAGCAGTTTCCCCAGGGATCAATCAGCGGCTTTCTTT. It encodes CASSFPRDQSAAFF.

The CDR3 bases are TGTGCCAGCAGCCCCGGGACTAGCGCTAAGGAGACCCAGTACTTC. Protein product: CASSPGTSAKETQYF. The chain employs TRBV9 and TRBJ2-5, with 10 bases fitting TRBD2. The length of the CDR3 is 15 residues. Trimming removed 4 bases from V and 5 bases from J; junction bases left unmatched: 8. CDR1 is SGDLS, CDR2 YYNGEE, per germline.

CDR3 protein: CASSQRYTGELFF. The DNA for the CDR3 is TGTGCCAGCAGCCAACGGTACACCGGGGAGCTGTTTTTT. This chain links TRBV14 with TRBJ2-2, with unresolved D. Germline V lookup: CDR1 SGHDN, CDR2 FVKESK. CDR3 length equals 13 residues. Trimming pared 2 bases from V and 3 bases from J, leaving 4 bases between.